This T cell receptor (beta chain) was observed in a study of CXCR3 chemokines and chemotherapy response in bladder cancer (dated by TCRdb to between 2021 and 2022). Regarding the research as a whole: Whether chemotherapy response in human bladder cancer was predicted by intratumoral CXCR3 chemokine system activity was examined in the study.

Library prep was done by PCR. These reads were obtained on an Illumina HiSeq 2500. The public reads were reprocessed in TCRdb via fastp at Q25 and MiXCR, keeping in-frame beta chains. Identical CDR3 proteins give one entry, which carries the most common genes and DNA. In this sample the table shows more than 7,000 distinct CDR3 sequences, roughly an eighth of which occur a single time. The ten most abundant clones make up roughly a sixth of the sample. Trimming accounts for 6 bases at V and 3 bases at J, while the number of junction bases matched to no gene is 9. Via the germline V gene, CDR1 is MNHEY and CDR2 SVGAGI. The CDR3 goes from the cysteine to the phenylalanine over 15 residues. Left in the record is the CDR3 DNA by itself, 45 bases read in frame from the first base. Many counts were recorded for this clonotype. The antigen it recognizes is unknown. Base quality data are lacking; no much larger clone is found one base away.

This clonotype was obtained from a human donor with bladder cancer that responded to neoadjuvant chemotherapy. The V and J genes are TRBV6-5 and TRBJ2-7; the central 9 bases match TRBD1. This specimen was collected from a patient whose treatment included neoadjuvant chemotherapy. The nucleotides read TGTGCCAGCAGGCACGACAGGGGGGCGGGCTACGAGCAGTACTTC. The translation is CASRHDRGAGYEQYF.